These T cell receptor beta chains were read from a single sample in a study of multiple sclerosis patients with progressive multifocal leukoencephalopathy. Clones were sequenced by immunoSEQ multiplex PCR, and TCRdb holds only the in-frame ones, with some missing. The data contain more than 20,000 clones, 91% of them seen just once; the ten biggest clones take up about 2.1%. The starting material was PBMCs, obtained from a patient treated with natalizumab. These receptors originate from a man between 25 and 39 years old with multiple sclerosis. CDR3s include the opening cysteine and the closing phenylalanine or tryptophan. A D gene is named only where the DNA matches it firmly. Size tells how often a clone was seen (once, few, many) or the class of an expanded clone, and some rows leave it out.

TGTGCCAGCAGCATGGAGGTGGGTAGGACAGATACGCAGTATTTT	CASSMEVGRTDTQYF	TRBV5-6	TRBJ2-3	few	.	15
TGTGCCACTGGGCAGGGTCGTTCACCCCTCCACTTT	CATGQGRSPLHF	TRBV30	TRBJ1-6	.	.	12
TGTGTCAGCAGCCCCGGCGGGAGGGTTGGGCAAGAGACCCAGTACTTC	CVSSPGGRVGQETQYF	TRBV5-4	TRBJ2-5	.	TRBD2	16
TGTGCCAGCAGCAAACCGCGGAGGGGCCCTCAAGAGACCCAGTACTTC	CASSKPRRGPQETQYF	TRBV21-1	TRBJ2-5	.	.	16
TGTGCCAGTAGTACGACAAGGGATCAAATCTATGGCTACACCTTC	CASSTTRDQIYGYTF	TRBV19	TRBJ1-2	.	.	15
TGTGCCAGCAGCCCCGGCGGGAGGAGCTCCTACGAGCAGTACTTC	CASSPGGRSSYEQYF	TRBV9	TRBJ2-7	.	TRBD2	15
TGTGCTAGTGCCCCGGGACAGGGTACCTACAATGAGCAGTTCTTC	CASAPGQGTYNEQFF	TRBV12-5	TRBJ2-1	.	TRBD1	15
TGTGCCAGCCCCAAAACAGGAGAGAACACTGAAGCTTTCTTT	CASPKTGENTEAFF	TRBV7-9	TRBJ1-1	.	.	14
TGTGCCAGCAGCCCCCGGCAGTTTGTAGGCGAGCAGTACTTC	CASSPRQFVGEQYF	TRBV9	TRBJ2-7	.	.	14
TGTGCCAGCAGCTTCACAGGGGGGGACTATGGCTACACCTTC	CASSFTGGDYGYTF	TRBV11-2	TRBJ1-2	.	TRBD1	14
TGCGCCAGCAGCCAAGTTGACCTCGCCGCCTCTGGAAACACCATATATTTT	CASSQVDLAASGNTIYF	TRBV4-3	TRBJ1-3	.	.	17
TGCGCCAGCAGCCAAGGTGCTAGCGGGAGCGGAGATACGCAGTATTTT	CASSQGASGSGDTQYF	TRBV4-3	TRBJ2-3	few	TRBD2	16
TGTGCCAGTAGTATAACAGGGGGAAATGAAAAACTGTTTTTT	CASSITGGNEKLFF	TRBV19	TRBJ1-4	.	TRBD1	14
TGTGCCAGCAGCTTCTTTAAGGGACTAGCGCGTGGCAATGAGCAGTTCTTC	CASSFFKGLARGNEQFF	TRBV11-3	TRBJ2-1	.	TRBD2	17
TGTGCCAGCAGCTTAGGGGGGCTAGCCCCCATGGAGTACTTC	CASSLGGLAPMEYF	TRBV7-9	TRBJ2-7	.	.	14
TGTGCCAGTAGTTCTCCGGGACAAGCCTCCTATGGCTACACCTTC	CASSSPGQASYGYTF	TRBV19	TRBJ1-2	.	.	15
TGTGCCAGCAGTGGGCTAGGATTTGACTCTGGAAACACCATATATTTT	CASSGLGFDSGNTIYF	TRBV2	TRBJ1-3	.	.	16
TGTGCCAGCAGCCTTACAAACAGCTACACTGAAGCTTTCTTT	CASSLTNSYTEAFF	TRBV7-8	TRBJ1-1	.	.	14
TGTGCCAGCAGCCCGCAGGAGCGGACAGATACGCAGTATTTT	CASSPQERTDTQYF	TRBV14	TRBJ2-3	.	.	14
TGTGCCAGCAGCCCCGAGGCCAATGAGCAGTTCTTC	CASSPEANEQFF	TRBV7-2	TRBJ2-1	.	.	12
TGTGCCAGCAGCAGGACAGGGGTGAATGGCTACACCTTC	CASSRTGVNGYTF	TRBV5-4	TRBJ1-2	once	TRBD1	13
TGTGCCAGCAGTCCACAGGGGAGCAATCAGCCCCAGCATTTT	CASSPQGSNQPQHF	TRBV27	TRBJ1-5	.	TRBD1	14
TGTGCCAGCAGCTTCGAGATTAACTATGGCTACACCTTC	CASSFEINYGYTF	TRBV7-2	TRBJ1-2	.	.	13
TGTGCCAGCAGCTTAGAGAGGCAGGGGAGAGGTGAGCAGTTCTTC	CASSLERQGRGEQFF	TRBV7-2	TRBJ2-1	.	.	15
TGCGCCAGCAGCCAAGAAGAATTTTCCATGTGGGACATTCAGTACTTC	CASSQEEFSMWDIQYF	TRBV4-1	TRBJ2-4	.	.	16
TGCGCCAGCAGGGCAGGGACAGCCCTAGATACGCAGTATTTT	CASRAGTALDTQYF	TRBV4-1	TRBJ2-3	.	TRBD1	14
TGTGCCAGCGGGGGTTTCGTTTCTGGGGCCAACGTCCTGACTTTC	CASGGFVSGANVLTF	TRBV9	TRBJ2-6	.	.	15
TGTGCCAGCAGCTTTGGACACTCTGGAAACACCATATATTTT	CASSFGHSGNTIYF	TRBV11-3	TRBJ1-3	few	.	14
TGTGCCAGCTCACCCTCGACACTTAGCACAGATACGCAGTATTTT	CASSPSTLSTDTQYF	TRBV18	TRBJ2-3	.	.	15
TGTGCCAGCAGCTTGGGGGGACTAGCGGGAGGGACCTACAATGAGCAGTTCTTC	CASSLGGLAGGTYNEQFF	TRBV5-4	TRBJ2-1	.	TRBD2	18
TGCGCCAGCAGCCAGGACAGACAAGAGACCCAGTACTTC	CASSQDRQETQYF	TRBV5-1	TRBJ2-5	once	.	13
TGTGCCAGCAGCGTAGGCCACGGACGGCCAACTAATGAAAAACTGTTTTTT	CASSVGHGRPTNEKLFF	TRBV9	TRBJ1-4	.	.	17
TGTGCCTGGGGGGGCTGGCCCGGGAGCAATCAGCCCCAGCATTTT	CAWGGWPGSNQPQHF	TRBV30	TRBJ1-5	.	.	15
TGCGCCAGCACCCGGACAGGGGGCGGCTACACCTTC	CASTRTGGGYTF	TRBV4-1	TRBJ1-2	.	TRBD1	12
TGTGCCTGGAGTGATGGGGCCTCCTACGAGCAGTACTTC	CAWSDGASYEQYF	TRBV30	TRBJ2-7	.	.	13
TGTGCCAGCAGTTACGGGAGTAACACTGAAGCTTTCTTT	CASSYGSNTEAFF	TRBV6-9	TRBJ1-1	.	.	13
TGTGCCAGCAGTGAGGACAGGGTGGGGTTCAATGAGCAGTTCTTC	CASSEDRVGFNEQFF	TRBV6-1	TRBJ2-1	once	TRBD1	15
TGTGCCAGTAGTAGACAGGAAAGTCAAGAGACCCAGTACTTC	CASSRQESQETQYF	TRBV19	TRBJ2-5	.	.	14
TGTGCCAGCAGTGGTTACAGGGGGTTTAATGAAAAACTGTTTTTT	CASSGYRGFNEKLFF	TRBV6-5	TRBJ1-4	.	TRBD1	15
TGTGCCAGCAGCTTAGTTGGTGGTTTCGTCGAACCCCTCCACTTT	CASSLVGGFVEPLHF	TRBV11-2	TRBJ1-6	.	.	15
TGCAGCGTACGACAGGGGACAGATACGCAGTATTTT	CSVRQGTDTQYF	TRBV29-1	TRBJ2-3	.	TRBD1	12
TGTGCCAGCAGCTCGAAAGGCCGGGGAACGCAGTATTTT	CASSSKGRGTQYF	TRBV7-2	TRBJ2-3	.	.	13
TGTGCCAGCAGCTCGACTAGCGGGCGGGTTGGGGGAAATACGCAGTATTTT	CASSSTSGRVGGNTQYF	TRBV7-2	TRBJ2-3	.	TRBD2	17
TGTGCCAGCAGCTTAGGGGGCCTCGGACTAGCTAATGAGCAGTTCTTC	CASSLGGLGLANEQFF	TRBV11-2	TRBJ2-1	.	TRBD2	16
TGTGCCAGCCTACCTGGCCAGGGGGGATTCTATGGCTACACCTTC	CASLPGQGGFYGYTF	TRBV6-1	TRBJ1-2	.	TRBD1	15
TGCGCCAGCACACGGACGCTAACAGATACGCAGTATTTT	CASTRTLTDTQYF	TRBV10-2	TRBJ2-3	.	.	13
TGTGCCAGCAGCTTGGTAGGACTAGCGTTGACAGATACGCAGTATTTT	CASSLVGLALTDTQYF	TRBV5-4	TRBJ2-3	.	TRBD2	16
TGCGCCAGCAGCCAAGAGCCAGGACAGGTTACCTATGGCTACACCTTC	CASSQEPGQVTYGYTF	TRBV4-1	TRBJ1-2	.	TRBD1	16
TGTGCCAGCAGTTTTCCTCCCCCTGGAGGTGGTACGCAGTATTTT	CASSFPPPGGGTQYF	TRBV27	TRBJ2-3	.	.	15
TGTGCCAGCTCATCTGACAGGGGGGGGATCTACGAGCAGTACTTC	CASSSDRGGIYEQYF	TRBV18	TRBJ2-7	.	TRBD1	15
TGTGCCAGCAGCCCACGACAGGGTACGACCTACGAGCAGTACTTC	CASSPRQGTTYEQYF	TRBV9	TRBJ2-7	.	TRBD1	15
TGTGCCAGTAGGCAGGGGGACCAGCCCCAGCATTTT	CASRQGDQPQHF	TRBV19	TRBJ1-5	.	TRBD1	12
TGTGCCAGCAGTTTCCGAAAGACGGGACCTAATTTGAATTCACCCCTCCACTTT	CASSFRKTGPNLNSPLHF	TRBV27	TRBJ1-6	.	.	18
TGTGCCAGCGGATCCCGAAGGTGGGAGACCCAGTACTTC	CASGSRRWETQYF	TRBV10-2	TRBJ2-5	.	.	13
TGTGCCAGCAGCGTAGGAGTGAGTTTTGCGGAGACCCAGTACTTC	CASSVGVSFAETQYF	TRBV9	TRBJ2-5	.	.	15
TGTGCCTCGTATACCGGGGGGGAGCTGTTTTTT	CASYTGGELFF	TRBV10-3	TRBJ2-2	once	.	11
TGTGCCAGCAGCTGGGACATGAACACCGGGGAGCTGTTTTTT	CASSWDMNTGELFF	TRBV7-9	TRBJ2-2	few	.	14